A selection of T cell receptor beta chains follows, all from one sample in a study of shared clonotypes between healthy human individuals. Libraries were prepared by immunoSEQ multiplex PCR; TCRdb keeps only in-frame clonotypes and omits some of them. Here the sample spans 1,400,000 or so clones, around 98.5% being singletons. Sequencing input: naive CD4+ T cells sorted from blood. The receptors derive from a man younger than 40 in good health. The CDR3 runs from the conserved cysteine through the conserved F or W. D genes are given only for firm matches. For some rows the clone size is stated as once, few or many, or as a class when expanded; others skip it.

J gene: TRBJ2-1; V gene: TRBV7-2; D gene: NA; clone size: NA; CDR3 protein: CASSLAQGNYNEQFF; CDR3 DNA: TGTGCCAGCAGCTTAGCCCAGGGAAATTACAATGAGCAGTTCTTC
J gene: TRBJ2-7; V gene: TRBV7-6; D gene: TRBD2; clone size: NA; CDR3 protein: CASSKSGSIVNEQYF; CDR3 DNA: TGTGCCAGCAGCAAAAGCGGGAGTATTGTGAACGAGCAGTACTTC
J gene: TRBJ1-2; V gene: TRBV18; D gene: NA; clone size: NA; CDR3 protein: CASSQSAGAVEGYGYTF; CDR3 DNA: TGTGCCAGCTCTCAAAGCGCTGGGGCAGTAGAAGGCTATGGCTACACCTTC
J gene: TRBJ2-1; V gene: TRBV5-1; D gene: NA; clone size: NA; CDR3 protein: CASSSGLKPNYNEQFF; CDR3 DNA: TGCGCCAGCAGCTCGGGACTGAAACCCAACTACAATGAGCAGTTCTTC
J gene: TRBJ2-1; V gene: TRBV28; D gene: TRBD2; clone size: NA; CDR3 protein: CASLRGLAGAYNEQFF; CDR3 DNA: TGTGCCAGCCTCCGGGGACTAGCGGGGGCCTACAATGAGCAGTTCTTC
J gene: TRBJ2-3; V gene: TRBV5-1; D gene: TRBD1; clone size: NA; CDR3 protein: CASSKGTGTRSTDTQYF; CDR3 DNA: TGCGCCAGCAGCAAAGGGACAGGGACGAGGAGCACAGATACGCAGTATTTT
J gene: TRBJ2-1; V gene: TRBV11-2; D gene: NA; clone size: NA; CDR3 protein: CASSSQWGRFSYEQFF; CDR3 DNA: TGTGCCAGCAGCTCCCAATGGGGGCGTTTTTCGTATGAGCAGTTCTTC
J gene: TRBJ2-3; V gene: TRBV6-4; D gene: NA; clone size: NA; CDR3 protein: CASSDSNTDTQYF; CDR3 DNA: TGTGCCAGCAGTGACTCGAATACAGATACGCAGTATTTT
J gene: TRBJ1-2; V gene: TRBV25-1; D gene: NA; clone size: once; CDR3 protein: CASSRDQRGYTF; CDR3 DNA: TGTGCCAGCAGTAGAGATCAGCGGGGCTACACCTTC
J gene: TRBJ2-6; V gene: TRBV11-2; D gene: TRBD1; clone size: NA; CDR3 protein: CASSLVWATGPGANVLTF; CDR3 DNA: TGTGCCAGCAGCTTAGTATGGGCGACAGGGCCTGGGGCCAACGTCCTGACTTTC
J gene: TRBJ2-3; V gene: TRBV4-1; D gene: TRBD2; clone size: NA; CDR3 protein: CASSQERLAGGRTDTQYF; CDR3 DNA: TGCGCCAGCAGCCAAGAGAGGCTAGCGGGAGGACGCACAGATACGCAGTATTTT
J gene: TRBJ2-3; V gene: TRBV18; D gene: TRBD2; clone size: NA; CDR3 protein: CASSPRTSGKSDTQYF; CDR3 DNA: TGTGCCAGCTCCCCCCGGACTAGCGGGAAGTCTGATACGCAGTATTTT
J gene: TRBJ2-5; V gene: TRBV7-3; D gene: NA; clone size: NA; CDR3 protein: CASSFRLGETQYF; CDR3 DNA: TGTGCCAGCAGCTTTCGGCTCGGGGAGACCCAGTACTTC
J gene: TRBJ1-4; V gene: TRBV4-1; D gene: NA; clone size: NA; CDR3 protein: CASSQPAGAAANEKLFF; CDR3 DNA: TGCGCCAGCAGCCAACCAGCTGGGGCTGCGGCTAATGAAAAACTGTTTTTT
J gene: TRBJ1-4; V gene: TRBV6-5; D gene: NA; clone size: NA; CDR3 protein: CASSYRTGSNEKLFF; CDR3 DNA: TGTGCCAGCAGTTACCGCACGGGAAGTAATGAAAAACTGTTTTTT
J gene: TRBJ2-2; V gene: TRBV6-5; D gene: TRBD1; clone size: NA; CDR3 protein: CASRQTGTGELFF; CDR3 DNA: TGTGCCAGCAGACAGACAGGGACCGGGGAGCTGTTTTTT
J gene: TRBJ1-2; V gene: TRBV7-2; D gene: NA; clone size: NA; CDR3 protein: CASSLAGVPNYGYTF; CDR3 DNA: TGTGCCAGCAGCTTAGCGGGGGTCCCTAACTATGGCTACACCTTC
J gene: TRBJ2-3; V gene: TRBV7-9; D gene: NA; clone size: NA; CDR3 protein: CASSLYRVPDTQYF; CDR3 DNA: TGTGCCAGCAGCTTGTACAGGGTTCCAGATACGCAGTATTTT
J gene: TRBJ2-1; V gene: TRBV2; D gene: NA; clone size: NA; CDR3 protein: CASRGFDEQFF; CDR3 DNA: TGTGCCAGTAGGGGGTTCGATGAGCAGTTCTTC
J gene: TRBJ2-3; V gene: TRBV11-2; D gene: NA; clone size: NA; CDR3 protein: CASSLVPLHTQYF; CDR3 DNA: TGTGCCAGCAGCTTAGTCCCTCTCCATACGCAGTATTTT
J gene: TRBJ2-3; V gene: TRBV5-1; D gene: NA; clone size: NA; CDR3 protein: CASSLLGTDTQYF; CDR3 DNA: TGCGCCAGCAGCTTGTTAGGCACAGATACGCAGTATTTT
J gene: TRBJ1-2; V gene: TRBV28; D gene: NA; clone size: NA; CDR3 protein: CASSTANYGYTF; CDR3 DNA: TGTGCCAGCAGCACAGCTAACTATGGCTACACCTTC
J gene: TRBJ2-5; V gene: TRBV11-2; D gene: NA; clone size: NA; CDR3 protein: CASSLDFETQYF; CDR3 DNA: TGTGCCAGCAGCTTAGATTTCGAGACCCAGTACTTC
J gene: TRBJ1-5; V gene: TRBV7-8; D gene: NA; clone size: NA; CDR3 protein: CASSLVQGRGNQPQHF; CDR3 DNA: TGTGCCAGCAGCTTAGTTCAGGGAAGGGGCAATCAGCCCCAGCATTTT
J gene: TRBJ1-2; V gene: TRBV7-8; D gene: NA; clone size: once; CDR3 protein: CASSLAQGNYGYTF; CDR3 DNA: TGTGCCAGCAGCTTAGCCCAGGGAAACTATGGCTACACCTTC
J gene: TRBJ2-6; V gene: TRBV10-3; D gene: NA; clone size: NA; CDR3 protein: CAISTGSSGANVLTF; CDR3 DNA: TGTGCCATCAGTACCGGGAGCTCTGGGGCCAACGTCCTGACTTTC
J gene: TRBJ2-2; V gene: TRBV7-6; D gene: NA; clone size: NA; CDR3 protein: CASSRGNTGELFF; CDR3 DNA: TGTGCCAGCAGCCGCGGGAACACCGGGGAGCTGTTTTTT
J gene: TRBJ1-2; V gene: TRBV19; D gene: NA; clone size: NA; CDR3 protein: CASTPDEGGTNYGYTF; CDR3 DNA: TGTGCCAGTACGCCCGACGAGGGGGGTACTAACTATGGCTACACCTTC
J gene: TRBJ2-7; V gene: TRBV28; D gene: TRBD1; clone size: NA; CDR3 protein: CASSPEPGQGVYEQYF; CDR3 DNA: TGTGCCAGCAGTCCTGAGCCGGGACAGGGAGTCTACGAGCAGTACTTC
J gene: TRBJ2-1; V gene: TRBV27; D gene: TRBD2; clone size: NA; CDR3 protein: CASSHSTSGGRKDEQFF; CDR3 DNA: TGTGCCAGCAGTCACTCGACTAGCGGGGGGCGAAAGGATGAGCAGTTCTTC
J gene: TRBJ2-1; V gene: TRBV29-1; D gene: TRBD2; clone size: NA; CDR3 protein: CSVEGLAGGGQFF; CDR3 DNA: TGCAGCGTTGAGGGACTAGCGGGAGGTGGGCAGTTCTTC
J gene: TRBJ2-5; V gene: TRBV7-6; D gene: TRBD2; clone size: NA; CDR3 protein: CASSLAPTSGIYKAETQYF; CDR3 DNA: TGTGCCAGCAGCTTAGCCCCGACTAGCGGGATTTACAAGGCGGAGACCCAGTACTTC
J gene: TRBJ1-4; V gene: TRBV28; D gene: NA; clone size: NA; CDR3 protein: CASTPGVDEKLFF; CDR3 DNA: TGTGCCAGCACGCCAGGGGTCGACGAAAAACTGTTTTTT
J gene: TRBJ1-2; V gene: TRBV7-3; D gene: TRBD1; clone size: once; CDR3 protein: CASSLPGYRGKSPDYGYTF; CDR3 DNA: TGTGCCAGCAGCTTACCAGGCTACAGGGGAAAGTCCCCAGACTATGGCTACACCTTC
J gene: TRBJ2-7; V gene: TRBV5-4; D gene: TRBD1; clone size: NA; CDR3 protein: CASSSPGQSYEQYF; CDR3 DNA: TGTGCCAGCAGCTCACCGGGACAGAGCTACGAGCAGTACTTC
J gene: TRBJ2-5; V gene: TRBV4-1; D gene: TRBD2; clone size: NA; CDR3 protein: CASGEPAGGVQETQYF; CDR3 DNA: TGCGCCAGCGGAGAGCCGGCGGGAGGGGTACAAGAGACCCAGTACTTC
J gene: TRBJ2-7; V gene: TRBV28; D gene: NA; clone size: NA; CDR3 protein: CASSSPGYEQYF; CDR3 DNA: TGTGCCAGCAGCTCCCCAGGCTACGAGCAGTACTTC
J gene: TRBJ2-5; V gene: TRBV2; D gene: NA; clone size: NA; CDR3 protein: CASQPRGSWETQYF; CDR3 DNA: TGTGCCAGCCAGCCCAGAGGCTCCTGGGAGACCCAGTACTTC
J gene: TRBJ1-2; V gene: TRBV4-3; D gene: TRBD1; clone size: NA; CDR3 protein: CASSLLGGQGGGYTF; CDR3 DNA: TGCGCCAGCAGCCTCCTGGGAGGGCAGGGGGGAGGCTACACCTTC
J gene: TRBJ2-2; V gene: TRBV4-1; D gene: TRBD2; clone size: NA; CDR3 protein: CASSLAGGHTGELFF; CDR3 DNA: TGCGCCAGCAGCCTCGCGGGAGGGCACACCGGGGAGCTGTTTTTT
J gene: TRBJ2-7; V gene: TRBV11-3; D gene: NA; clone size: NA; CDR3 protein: CASSVGGGGDEQYF; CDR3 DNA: TGTGCCAGCAGCGTCGGCGGAGGGGGGGACGAGCAGTACTTC
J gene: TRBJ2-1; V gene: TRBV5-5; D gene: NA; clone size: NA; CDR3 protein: CASSPRSSYNEQFF; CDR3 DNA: TGTGCCAGCAGCCCCCGTTCCTCCTACAATGAGCAGTTCTTC
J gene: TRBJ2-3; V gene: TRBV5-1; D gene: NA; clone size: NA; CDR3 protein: CASSLNGASTDTQYF; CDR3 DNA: TGCGCCAGCAGCTTGAACGGGGCTAGCACAGATACGCAGTATTTT
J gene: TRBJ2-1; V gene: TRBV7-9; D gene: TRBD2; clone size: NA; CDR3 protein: CASSLVLSSGRVKGNEQFF; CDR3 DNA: TGTGCCAGCAGCTTAGTTTTGTCTAGCGGGAGGGTAAAAGGCAATGAGCAGTTCTTC
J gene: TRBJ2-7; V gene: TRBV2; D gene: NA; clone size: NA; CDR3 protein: CASTLTSGPDEQYF; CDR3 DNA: TGTGCCAGCACTCTAACTAGTGGGCCAGACGAGCAGTACTTC
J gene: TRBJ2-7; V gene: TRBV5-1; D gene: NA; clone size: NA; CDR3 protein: CASSQGPLGYEQYF; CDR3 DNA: TGCGCCAGCAGCCAAGGACCCCTGGGCTACGAGCAGTACTTC
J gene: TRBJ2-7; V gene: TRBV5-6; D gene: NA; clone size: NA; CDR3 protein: CASSILALETGYEQYF; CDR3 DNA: TGTGCCAGCAGCATATTGGCGTTGGAGACAGGATACGAGCAGTACTTC
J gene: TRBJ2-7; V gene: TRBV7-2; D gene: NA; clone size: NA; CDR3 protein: CASSLVTGFEQYF; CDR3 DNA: TGTGCCAGCAGCTTAGTAACCGGGTTCGAGCAGTACTTC
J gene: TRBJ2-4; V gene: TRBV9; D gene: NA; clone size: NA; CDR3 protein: CASSAGAQGENIQYF; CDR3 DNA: TGTGCCAGCAGCGCTGGGGCTCAGGGTGAGAACATTCAGTACTTC
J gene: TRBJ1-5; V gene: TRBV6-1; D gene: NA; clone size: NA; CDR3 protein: CASSERGNQPQHF; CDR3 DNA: TGTGCCAGCAGTGAACGAGGCAATCAGCCCCAGCATTTT
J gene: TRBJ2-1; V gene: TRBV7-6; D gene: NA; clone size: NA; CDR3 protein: CASSAPFGGQQFF; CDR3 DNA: TGTGCCAGCAGCGCACCCTTTGGTGGCCAGCAGTTCTTC
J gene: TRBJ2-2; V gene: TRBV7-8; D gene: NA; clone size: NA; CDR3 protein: CASSLAGANTGELFF; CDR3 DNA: TGTGCCAGCAGCTTAGCGGGGGCGAACACCGGGGAGCTGTTTTTT